The following is a T cell receptor (beta chain) sequence with its context. Enrollees, about 18 to 90 years old, lived in approximately 25 US areas. Recovery meant two consecutive negative NP/OP PCR tests, professional clearance, or resolved symptoms. These data come from a study of blood T cell repertoires in COVID-19. Looking at the study overall: Samples of COVID-19 (acute and convalescent) were obtained from the United States, Italy and Spain. T cells, B-cell-depleted T cells, or PBMCs provided the cDNA or gDNA that served as material.

TCRdb keeps only in-frame clones here, not all; method: immunoSEQ multiplex PCR. The sample has 250,000 to 350,000 clones; 80% to 90% are singletons. Germline assignment: CDR1 MGHRA and CDR2 YSYEKL. Trimming took off 1 base at V and 6 bases at J, with 10 bases between the two ends. The CDR3 has 14 residues. The receptor was derived from a woman under 40 who had recovered from COVID-19. The rearrangement links TRBV4-1 to TRBJ2-4; perhaps TRBD2 as D (5 bases). Sequenced sample: PBMCs or T cells enriched from blood (not recorded which). CDR3 sequence: CASSQGAGGNIQYF. In DNA, the CDR3 is TGCGCCAGCAGCCAAGGGGCGGGTGGAAACATTCAGTACTTC.